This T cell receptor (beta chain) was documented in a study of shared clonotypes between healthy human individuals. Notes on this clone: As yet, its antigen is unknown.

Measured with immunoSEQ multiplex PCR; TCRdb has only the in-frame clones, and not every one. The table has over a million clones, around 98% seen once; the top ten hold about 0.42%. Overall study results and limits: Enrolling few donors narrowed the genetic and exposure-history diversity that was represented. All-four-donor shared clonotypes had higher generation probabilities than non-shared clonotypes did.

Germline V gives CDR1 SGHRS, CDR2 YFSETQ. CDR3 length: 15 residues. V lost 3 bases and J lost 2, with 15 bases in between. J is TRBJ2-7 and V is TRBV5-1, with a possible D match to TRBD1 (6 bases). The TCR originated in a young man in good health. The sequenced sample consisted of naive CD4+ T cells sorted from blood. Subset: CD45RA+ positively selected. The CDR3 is CASSSGVALTYEQYF. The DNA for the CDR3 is TGCGCCAGCAGCTCAGGGGTCGCCCTCACCTACGAGCAGTACTTC.